These 15 T cell receptor beta chains originate from one sample sequenced in a study of shared clonotypes between healthy human individuals. Using immunoSEQ multiplex PCR, the repertoire was profiled, and TCRdb retains in-frame clones only, with some absent. This table has some 2.1 million clones, 93% appearing once. Naive CD8 isolation took CD45RO-negative cells positively selected for CCR7 and excluded terminally differentiated effector memory CD45RA+ cells. The sample taken for sequencing was naive CD8+ T cells from PBMCs. These receptors originate from a man younger than 35 in good health. Some clones in this sample may be carry-over from other donors' samples.

The J gene is TRBJ1-1, the V gene TRBV9; 7 nucleotides align to TRBD1. The germline gives CDR1 SGDLS, CDR2 YYNGEE. Losses at the gene ends were 0 bases for V and 6 bases for J; bases not matched to a gene: 2. The CDR3 is made up of 13 amino acids. The CDR3 DNA sequence: TGTGCCAGCAGCGTAGGGGACAGTCCTGAAGCTTTCTTT. Its translation: CASSVGDSPEAFF. Looking up the rest from reference TRBV9 and TRBJ1-1 gives the full variable domain: DSGVTQTPKHLITATGQRVTLRCSPRSGDLSVYWYQQSLDQGLQFLIQYYNGEERAKGNILERFSAQQFPDLHSELNLSSLELGDSALYFCASSVGDSPEAFFGQGTRLTVV.

V gene TRBV11-2 combines with J gene TRBJ2-1; D ambiguous. V shed 4 bases and J shed 2 bases, with 9 bases lying between them. This CDR3 is built from 14 residues. Germline CDR1 and CDR2: SGHAT and FQNNGV. The DNA of the CDR3 is TGTGCCAGCAGCTCCACCTCGCCCTACAATGAGCAGTTCTTC. It encodes CASSSTSPYNEQFF.

This clone was counted a single time. The rearrangement links TRBV27 to TRBJ2-7; D is perhaps TRBD1 (5 bases). V was clipped by 2 bases and J by 2 bases, with 16 bases between them. The CDR3 consists of 16 residues. CDR1 MNHEY and CDR2 SMNVEV come from the germline V gene (reference sequence). The CDR3 DNA sequence: TGTGCCAGCAGTTTAATCGGGCAGGGTGGCCCCTACGAGCAGTACTTC. It specifies CASSLIGQGGPYEQYF.

The CDR3 loop reads CASSYSQGDSYNEQFF. CDR3 bases: TGCGCCAGCAGCTATAGCCAGGGGGACTCCTACAATGAGCAGTTCTTC. The chain combines TRBV5-1 with TRBJ2-1, with TRBD1 matching over 7 bases. V lost 3 bases, J lost 0 bases, and 6 bases stayed unmatched. The CDR3 runs 16 residues. The germline V gene encodes CDR1 SGHRS and CDR2 YFSETQ.

The rearrangement joins TRBV25-1 to TRBJ1-1; 7 bases match TRBD1. The CDR3 sequence is 16 residues long. Germline V gives CDR1 MGHDK, CDR2 SYGVNS. With V trimmed by 3 bases and J by 5 bases, 12 bases remained unmatched. For the CDR3, the DNA is TGTGCCAGCAGTGATGGGGAGGAGGGGGCTGGTACTGAAGCTTTCTTT. Translating gives CASSDGEEGAGTEAFF.

The chain employs TRBV29-1 and TRBJ1-2, with a tentative D call TRBD1 (5 bases). This CDR3 has 11 amino acids. From germline, CDR1 is SQVTM and CDR2 ANQGSEA. Deletions cut 4 bases from V and 5 bases from J, with 8 bases between. Written as DNA, the CDR3 is TGCAGCGTTGTATGGGGGTATGGCTACACCTTC. Protein: CSVVWGYGYTF.

J is TRBJ2-2 and V is TRBV28; 9 bases are shared with TRBD1. This CDR3 is built from 16 residues. The V gene end was trimmed by 5 bases and the J gene end by 2 bases; junction bases not matched to a gene: 6. CDR1 MDHEN and CDR2 SYDVKM come from the germline V gene. This chain's CDR3 is CASSGQGSRNTGELFF. In nucleotides, the CDR3 is TGTGCCAGCAGTGGACAGGGGAGTCGTAACACCGGGGAGCTGTTTTTT.

This chain uses TRBV5-1 with TRBJ2-1; 14 bases are a match to TRBD2. This CDR3 comprises 18 residues. Germline assignment: CDR1 SGHRS and CDR2 YFSETQ. The V gene end was trimmed by 7 bases and the J gene end by 4 bases; junction bases not matched to a gene: 13. The CDR3 here is CASQKGLAGGIGYNEQFF. In DNA form, the CDR3 reads TGCGCCAGCCAAAAAGGACTAGCGGGGGGAATCGGTTACAATGAGCAGTTCTTC.

This rearrangement joins TRBV7-9 to TRBJ2-2, with TRBD2 matching 11 bases. This CDR3 has 15 residues. V lost 3 bases to trimming and J lost 3 bases; unmatched junction nucleotides: 0. Germline V gene lookup returns CDR1 SEHNR and CDR2 FQNEAQ (reference sequence). CDR3 protein: CASSFSGRDTGELFF. Here the CDR3 DNA reads TGTGCCAGCAGCTTTAGCGGGAGGGACACCGGGGAGCTGTTTTTT.

The chain links TRBV6-1 to TRBJ2-7; D gene unclear. The V end was cut by 6 bases, the J end by 4 bases, with 7 bases between. Germline V lookup: CDR1 MNHNS, CDR2 SASEGT. The CDR3 extends over 11 amino acids. The CDR3 sequence: CASSGIYEQYF. The CDR3 DNA is TGTGCCAGCAGCGGTATTTACGAGCAGTACTTC.

CDR3 bases: TGCAGTGCTCTTTTTAACAATGAGCAGTTCTTC. It translates to CSALFNNEQFF. V is TRBV20-1 and J is TRBJ2-1; D gene ambiguous. Germline CDR1 is DFQATT and CDR2 is SNEGSKA (reference sequence). Trimming took 5 bases from V and 5 from J, leaving 7 bases between them. The CDR3 is 11 residues long.

In its sample, this clone was seen a few times. The chain employs TRBV7-9 and TRBJ1-2; D gene unclear. This CDR3 has 14 amino acids. Trimming removed 4 bases at V and 4 bases at J, with 13 bases between. The V gene's germline CDR1 is SEHNR and CDR2 FQNEAQ (reference sequence). For the CDR3, the DNA is TGTGCCAGCAGCTGGGAGAGTGGGCCCTATGGCTACACCTTC. Its protein product is CASSWESGPYGYTF.

The J gene is TRBJ2-1, the V gene TRBV7-3; 9 bases match TRBD2. J lost 9 bases, V lost 6 bases, and 9 bases had no gene match. The CDR3 loop spans 14 amino acids. From germline, CDR1 is SGHTA and CDR2 FQGTGA. The CDR3 region is CASSFAGGQTEQFF. The CDR3 DNA reads TGTGCCAGCAGTTTTGCGGGAGGGCAAACTGAGCAGTTCTTC.

V is TRBV28 and J is TRBJ2-7, with 9 positions matching TRBD1. The V gene end was trimmed by 6 bases and the J gene end by 1 base; junction bases not matched to a gene: 7. The CDR3 has 15 amino acids. CDR1 is MDHEN, CDR2 SYDVKM, per germline. The CDR3 coding sequence is TGTGCCAGCAGCCAAAGGGACAGGGCTTCCTACGAGCAGTACTTC. The encoded protein is CASSQRDRASYEQYF.

This clone turned up a few times. This sequence joins TRBV2 and TRBJ1-1; unclear D gene. The germline CDR1 and CDR2 sequences are SNHLY and FYNNEI. Trimming took off 2 bases at V and 7 bases at J, with 8 bases between the two ends. This CDR3 is built from 12 residues. CDR3 residues: CASSEWIGEAFF. CDR3 bases: TGTGCCAGCAGTGAATGGATTGGTGAAGCTTTCTTT.